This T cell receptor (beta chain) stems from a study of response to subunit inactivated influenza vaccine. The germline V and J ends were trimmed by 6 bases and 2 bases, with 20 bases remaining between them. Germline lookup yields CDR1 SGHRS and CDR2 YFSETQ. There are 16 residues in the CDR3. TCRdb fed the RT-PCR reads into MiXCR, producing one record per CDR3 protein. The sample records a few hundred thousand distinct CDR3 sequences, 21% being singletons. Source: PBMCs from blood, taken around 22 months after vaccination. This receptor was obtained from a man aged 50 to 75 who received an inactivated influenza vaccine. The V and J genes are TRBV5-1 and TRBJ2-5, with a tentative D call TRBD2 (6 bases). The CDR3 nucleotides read TGCGCCAGCAACCAATCCCCAGCGGGCATACAAGAGACCCAGTACTTC. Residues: CASNQSPAGIQETQYF. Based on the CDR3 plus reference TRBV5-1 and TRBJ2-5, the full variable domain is KAGVTQTPRYLIKTRGQQVTLSCSPISGHRSVSWYQQTPGQGLQFLFEYFSETQRNKGNFPGRFSGRQFSNSRSEMNVSTLELGDSALYLCASNQSPAGIQETQYFGPGTRLLVL.